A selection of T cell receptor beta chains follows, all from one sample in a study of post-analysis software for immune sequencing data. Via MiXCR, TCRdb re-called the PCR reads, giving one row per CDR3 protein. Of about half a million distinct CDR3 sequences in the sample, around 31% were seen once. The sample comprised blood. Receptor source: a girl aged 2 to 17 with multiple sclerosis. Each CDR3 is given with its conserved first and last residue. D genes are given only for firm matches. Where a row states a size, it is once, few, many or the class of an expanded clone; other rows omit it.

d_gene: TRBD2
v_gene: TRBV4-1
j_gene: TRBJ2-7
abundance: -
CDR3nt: TGCGCCAGCAGCCTACTTAGCGGGGGGTCGATCTACGAGCAGTACTTC
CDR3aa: CASSLLSGGSIYEQYF

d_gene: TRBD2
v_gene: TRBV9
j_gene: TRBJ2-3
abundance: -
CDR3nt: TGTGCCAGCAGCGTAGCCCTAGCGGGGGCAATAACCCTCACAGATACGCAGTATTTT
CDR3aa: CASSVALAGAITLTDTQYF

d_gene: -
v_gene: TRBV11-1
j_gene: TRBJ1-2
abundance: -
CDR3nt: TGTGCCAGCAGCCACCCGGGCACCATCTATGGCTACACCTTC
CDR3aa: CASSHPGTIYGYTF

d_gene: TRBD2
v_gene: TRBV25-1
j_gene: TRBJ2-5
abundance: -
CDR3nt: TGTGCCAGCAGTGCGCTAACTAGCGTAGAGACCCAGTACTTC
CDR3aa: CASSALTSVETQYF

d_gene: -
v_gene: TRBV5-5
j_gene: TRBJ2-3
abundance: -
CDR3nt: TGTGCCAGCAGCTTGCGGGCTTCCATCCTTAGCACAGATACGCAGTATTTT
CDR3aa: CASSLRASILSTDTQYF

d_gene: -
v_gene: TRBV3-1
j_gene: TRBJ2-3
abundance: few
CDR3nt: TGTGCCAGCAGCCAAGTACGCCACAGGGATACGCAGTATTTT
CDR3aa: CASSQVRHRDTQYF

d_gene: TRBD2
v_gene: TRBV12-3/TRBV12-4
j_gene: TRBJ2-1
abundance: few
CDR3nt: TGTGCCAGCAGTTTTACTAGCGGGGGGGCGGATGAGCAGTTCTTC
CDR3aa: CASSFTSGGADEQFF

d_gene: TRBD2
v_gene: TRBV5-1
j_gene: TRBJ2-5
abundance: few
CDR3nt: TGCGCCAGCAGCTTGGGACTAGCGGGGAAACAAGAGACCCAGTACTTC
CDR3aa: CASSLGLAGKQETQYF

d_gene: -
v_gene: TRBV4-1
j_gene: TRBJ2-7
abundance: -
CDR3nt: TGCGCCAGCAGCCAAGTCAAAAATTTAGGCAGGGCAGGCCACGAGCAGTACTTC
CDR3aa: CASSQVKNLGRAGHEQYF

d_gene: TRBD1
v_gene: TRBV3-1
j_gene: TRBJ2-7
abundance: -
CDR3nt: TGTGCCAGCCGGCTTTCCGGGACAGGCTCGTACGAGCAGTACTTC
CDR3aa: CASRLSGTGSYEQYF

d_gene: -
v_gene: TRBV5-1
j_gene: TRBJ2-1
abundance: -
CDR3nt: TGCGCCAGCAGCTTGGATTGGCAGGACCTTCAAGAGACCCAGTTCTTC
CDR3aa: CASSLDWQDLQETQFF

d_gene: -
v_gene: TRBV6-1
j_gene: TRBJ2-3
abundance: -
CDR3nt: TGTGCCAGCAGTGGGGACCTTCCCTTCCCGCAGTATTTT
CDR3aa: CASSGDLPFPQYF

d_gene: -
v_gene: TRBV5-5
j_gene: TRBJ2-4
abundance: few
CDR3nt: TGTGCCAGCAGCTTGGGAGAAGGGGTAGCCAAAAACATTCAGTACTTC
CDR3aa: CASSLGEGVAKNIQYF

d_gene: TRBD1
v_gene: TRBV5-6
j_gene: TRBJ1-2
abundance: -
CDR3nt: TGTGCCAGCAGCTTACGCGGACAGGGACGGAACTATGGCTACACCTTC
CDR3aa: CASSLRGQGRNYGYTF

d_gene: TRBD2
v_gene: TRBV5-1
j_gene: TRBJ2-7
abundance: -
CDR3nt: TGCGCCAGCAGCTTGTTAAGCGGGAAGCCCTACGAGCAGTACTTC
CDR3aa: CASSLLSGKPYEQYF

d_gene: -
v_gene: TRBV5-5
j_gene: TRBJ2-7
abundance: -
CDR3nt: TGTGCCAGCAGTTTGGTTCTGGGCCGCCTCTCCTACGAGCAGTACTTC
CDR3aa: CASSLVLGRLSYEQYF

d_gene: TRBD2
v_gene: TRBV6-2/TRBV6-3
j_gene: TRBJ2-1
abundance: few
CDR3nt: TGTGCCAGCAGTTACCCGGGGACTAGCGGGGGGGCTTCCTACAATGAGCAGTTCTTC
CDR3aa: CASSYPGTSGGASYNEQFF

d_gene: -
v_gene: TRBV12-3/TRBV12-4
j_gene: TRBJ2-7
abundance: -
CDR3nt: TGTGCCAGCAGTCCCCAGACAGGCAGCTGGGAGCAGTACTTC
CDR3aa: CASSPQTGSWEQYF

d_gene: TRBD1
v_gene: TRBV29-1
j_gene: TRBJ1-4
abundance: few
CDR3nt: TGCAGCGTTGATCAGGGGGTGACTAATGAAAAACTGTTTTTT
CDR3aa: CSVDQGVTNEKLFF

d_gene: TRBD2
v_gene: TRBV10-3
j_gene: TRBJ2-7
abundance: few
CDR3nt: TGTGCCATCAGTTCCCGGGGGGGCGCGGATTACGAGCAGTACTTC
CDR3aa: CAISSRGGADYEQYF

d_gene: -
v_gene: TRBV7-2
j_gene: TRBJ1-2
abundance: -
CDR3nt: TGTGCCAGCAGCTTCGGCCGTTCTGGCTACACCTTC
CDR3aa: CASSFGRSGYTF

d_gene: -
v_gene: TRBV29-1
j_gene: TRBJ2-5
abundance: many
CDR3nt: TGCAGCGTTGTCGAATACAGGGCTGAGACCCAGTACTTC
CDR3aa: CSVVEYRAETQYF

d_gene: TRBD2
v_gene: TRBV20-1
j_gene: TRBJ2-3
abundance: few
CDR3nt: TGCAGTGCTAGAGATAGGGAGCGGGGTGAGGCAGATACGCAGTATTTT
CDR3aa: CSARDRERGEADTQYF

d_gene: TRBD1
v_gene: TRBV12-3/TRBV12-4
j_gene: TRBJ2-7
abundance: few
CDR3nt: TGTGCCAGCAGGAAATCCGGGACAGGGGATTACGAGCAGTACTTC
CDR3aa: CASRKSGTGDYEQYF

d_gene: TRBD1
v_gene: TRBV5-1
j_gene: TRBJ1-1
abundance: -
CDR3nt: TGCGCCAGCAGCTTGGCCGAAGCGACAGGGGGCCTCACTGAAGCTTTCTTT
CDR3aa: CASSLAEATGGLTEAFF

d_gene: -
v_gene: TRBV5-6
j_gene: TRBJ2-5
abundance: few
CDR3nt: TGTGCCAGCAGCCCACCCTCTGGAGGGATGGAGACCCAGTACTTC
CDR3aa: CASSPPSGGMETQYF

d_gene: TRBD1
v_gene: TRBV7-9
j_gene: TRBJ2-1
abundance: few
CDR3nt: TGTGCCAGCAGCTTATGGGACAGCAATGAGCAGTTCTTC
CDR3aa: CASSLWDSNEQFF

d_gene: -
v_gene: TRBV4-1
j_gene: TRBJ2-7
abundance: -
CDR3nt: TGCGCCGGCAGCCAACCCGGACAGAGGGCGGGTGAGCAGTACTTC
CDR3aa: CAGSQPGQRAGEQYF

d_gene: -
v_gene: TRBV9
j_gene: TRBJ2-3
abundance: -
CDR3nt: TGTGCCAGCAGCGTAGCAGGCGCAGATACGCAGTATTTT
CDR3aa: CASSVAGADTQYF

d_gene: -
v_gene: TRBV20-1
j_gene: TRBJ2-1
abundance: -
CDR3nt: TGCAGTGCTAGCAGTACAGGGTTGGTGCACAATGAGCAGTTCTTC
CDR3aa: CSASSTGLVHNEQFF

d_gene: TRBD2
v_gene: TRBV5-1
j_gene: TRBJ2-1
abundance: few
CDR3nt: TGCGCCAGCAGCCCGGAACTAGCGGGGGGAAATGAGCAGTTCTTC
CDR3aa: CASSPELAGGNEQFF

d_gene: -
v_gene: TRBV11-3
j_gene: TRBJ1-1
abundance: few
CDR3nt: TGTGCCAGCAGCTTCATCCCGACAGGATGCACCCCTGAAGCTTTCTTT
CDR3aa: CASSFIPTGCTPEAFF

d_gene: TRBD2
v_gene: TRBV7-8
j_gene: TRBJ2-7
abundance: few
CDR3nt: TGTGCCAGCAGCCCAAGGCGGGGGTCCTCCAACGAGCAGTACTTC
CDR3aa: CASSPRRGSSNEQYF

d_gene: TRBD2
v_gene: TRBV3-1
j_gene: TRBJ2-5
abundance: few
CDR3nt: TGTGCCAGCAGCCAAGGGACTAGCGGGGGTGGGGAGACCCAGTACTTC
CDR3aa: CASSQGTSGGGETQYF

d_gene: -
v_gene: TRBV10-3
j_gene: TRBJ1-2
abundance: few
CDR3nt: TGTGCCATCAGTGGGACGAATGGACCCGGATCAAATGGCTACACCTTC
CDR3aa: CAISGTNGPGSNGYTF

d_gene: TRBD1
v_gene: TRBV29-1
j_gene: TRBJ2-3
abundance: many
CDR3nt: TGCAGCGTTGACCCCAGGGGGATGACAGATACGCAGTATTTT
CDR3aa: CSVDPRGMTDTQYF

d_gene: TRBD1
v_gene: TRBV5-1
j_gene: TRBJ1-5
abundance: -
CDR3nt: TGCGCCAGCAGCCCGGCGACAGGGGGCGATCAGCCCCAGCATTTT
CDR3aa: CASSPATGGDQPQHF

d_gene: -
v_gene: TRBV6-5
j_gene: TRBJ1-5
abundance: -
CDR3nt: TGTGCCAGCACCGGGGCCCTAGGGCAGCCCCAGCATTTT
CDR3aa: CASTGALGQPQHF

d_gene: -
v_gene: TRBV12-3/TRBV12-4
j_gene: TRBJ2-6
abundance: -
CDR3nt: TGTGCCAGCACCGGAGACTCTGGGGCCAACGTCCTGACTTTC
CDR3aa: CASTGDSGANVLTF

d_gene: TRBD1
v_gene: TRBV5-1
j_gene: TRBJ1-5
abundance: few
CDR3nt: TGCGCCAGCAGCTTCGGGACAGGGGGTCAGCCCCAGCATTTT
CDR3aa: CASSFGTGGQPQHF

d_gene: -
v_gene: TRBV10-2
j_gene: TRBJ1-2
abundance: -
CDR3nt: TGCGCCAGCAGTTCCGGGACACAACTATTTAACTATGGCTACACCTTC
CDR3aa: CASSSGTQLFNYGYTF